Listed here is a single T cell receptor beta chain. Its specificity is not known. Trimming removed 1 base at V and 6 bases at J, with 11 bases between. Per the germline V gene, CDR1 is SEHNR and CDR2 is FQNEAQ (reference sequence). The CDR3 contains 14 residues. This sample is drawn from a study of OX40 agonist ivuxolimab in advanced cancers. TCRdb's table, derived via immunoSEQ multiplex PCR, lists solely in-frame clones and lacks some. Of 80,000 to 100,000 clones listed, around 94% are singletons. Whole-study results and caveats: The antigen specificity of the peripheral T cells (those that were expanded) was not determined.

The material was CD4+ or CD8+ T cells sorted from blood, obtained in a trial of the OX40 agonist ivuxolimab. This receptor was obtained from an adult with an advanced solid tumor such as melanoma, head and neck, liver or kidney cancer. The chain links TRBV7-9 to TRBJ2-3, with a weak D call TRBD2 (5 bases). The CDR3 DNA reads as TGTGCCAGCAGCTTAGACCGCCCGGGGGATACGCAGTATTTT. It yields the protein CASSLDRPGDTQYF.